This T cell receptor (beta chain) emerged from a study of T-cell memory formation after mild COVID-19. Study-level findings and limits: Researchers found some responding clones in pre-infection memory, a sign that cross-reactive memory joined. Researchers report contracting CD4+ clones mostly in CM and EM, with CD8+ clones in EMRA.

This clonotype was found a few times. Its antigen is currently unknown. Germline V gene sequence: CDR1 SGHDT, CDR2 YYEEEE. Trimming cost V 0 bases and J 3 bases, with 7 bases left between them. The length of the CDR3 is 14 residues. MiXCR, applied by TCRdb to the 5' RACE reads, yields one record per CDR3 protein. The sample has 90,000 to 120,000 distinct CDR3 sequences, 15% to 20% seen once; the top ten hold over 4.5%. This clonotype originated in a man aged 18 to 29 who had mild COVID-19 (a few samples of this study predate the infection). Cell type and time point are not known. The chain uses TRBV5-6 and TRBJ2-1; the D is unclear. Sequenced material: PBMCs or a T cell subset sorted from them (not recorded which). In DNA form, the CDR3 reads TGTGCCAGCAGCTTGGGGCGGAGCTACAATGAGCAGTTCTTC. Encoded protein: CASSLGRSYNEQFF. The variable domain in full, completed from reference TRBV5-6 and TRBJ2-1, reads DAGVTQSPTHLIKTRGQQVTLRCSPKSGHDTVSWYQQALGQGPQFIFQYYEEEERQRGNFPDRFSGHQFPNYSSELNVNALLLGDSALYLCASSLGRSYNEQFFGPGTRLTVL.